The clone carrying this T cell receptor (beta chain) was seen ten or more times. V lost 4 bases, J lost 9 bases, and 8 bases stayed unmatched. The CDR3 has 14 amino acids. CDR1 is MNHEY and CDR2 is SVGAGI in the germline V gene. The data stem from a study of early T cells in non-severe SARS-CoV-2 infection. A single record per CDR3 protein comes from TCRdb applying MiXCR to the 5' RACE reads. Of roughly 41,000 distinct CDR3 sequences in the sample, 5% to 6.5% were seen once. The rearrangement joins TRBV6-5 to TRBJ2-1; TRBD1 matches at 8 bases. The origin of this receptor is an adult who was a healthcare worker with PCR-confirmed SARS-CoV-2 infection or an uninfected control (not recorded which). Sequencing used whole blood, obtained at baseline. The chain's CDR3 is CASSLTGAIGEQFF. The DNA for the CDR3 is TGTGCCAGCAGTTTGACAGGGGCGATCGGTGAGCAGTTCTTC.